Each of the 9 T cell receptor beta chains below was sequenced from the same sample in a study of siplizumab effects on memory and regulatory T cells. Sequencing was performed with immunoSEQ multiplex PCR; in TCRdb, only in-frame clones are kept and a portion is missing. Among tens of thousands of clones listed, about 89% were seen once. Sequencing was carried out using CD8+ T cells sorted from blood. The receptors here all came from a human donor in good health.

This clone showed up just once. The chain carries TRBV6-1 and TRBJ1-4; TRBD1 matches at 8 bases. The CDR3 loop spans 15 amino acids. Germline V gene sequence: CDR1 MNHNS, CDR2 SASEGT. The V segment lost 3 bases and the J segment 6 bases; nucleotides outside the gene matches: 6. The CDR3 bases are TGTGCCAGCAGTGATTCTCCAGGGGGCCATGAAAAACTGTTTTTT. Its translation: CASSDSPGGHEKLFF.

The chain is built from TRBV14 and TRBJ1-2; D uncertain. The V end lost 3 bases, the J end lost 1 base, and 6 bases lay between the germline ends. The CDR3 is 13 amino acids. Germline CDR1 is SGHDN and CDR2 is FVKESK. The chain's CDR3 is CASSQGDNYGYTF. The CDR3 nucleotides are TGTGCCAGCAGCCAGGGTGATAACTATGGCTACACCTTC.

The chain recombines TRBV6-5 with TRBJ2-6; D is possibly TRBD1 (5 bases). The germline V gene encodes CDR1 MNHEY and CDR2 SVGAGI. The V end lost 6 bases, the J end lost 2 bases, and 8 bases lay between the germline ends. The CDR3 runs to 14 residues. The CDR3 reads CASSDRAGANVLTF. The DNA for the CDR3 is TGTGCCAGCAGCGACAGAGCTGGGGCCAACGTCCTGACTTTC.

The gene calls are TRBV28 and TRBJ1-2; no firm D call. There are 15 residues in the CDR3. Germline V lookup: CDR1 MDHEN, CDR2 SYDVKM. The V end lost 1 base, the J end lost 6 bases, and 15 bases lay between the germline ends. For the CDR3, the DNA is TGTGCCAGCAGTTTATCGCGCGGGTTGCTGAATGGCTACACCTTC. Protein product: CASSLSRGLLNGYTF.

The chain carries TRBV9 and TRBJ2-3, with D unclear. Trimming took off 1 base at V and 2 bases at J, with 2 bases between the two ends. The CDR3 spans 12 residues. Germline V gene lookup returns CDR1 SGDLS and CDR2 YYNGEE. CDR3 protein: CASSVNTDTQYF. The CDR3 nucleotides are TGTGCCAGCAGCGTAAACACAGATACGCAGTATTTT.

The chain is built from TRBV4-1 and TRBJ1-1, with TRBD1 as a possible D gene (5 bases). This CDR3 is built from 12 residues. CDR1 and CDR2 (germline): MGHRA, YSYEKL. V was cut by 3 bases and J by 4 bases, with 6 bases left in between. CDR3 protein: CASSQGVTEAFF. As DNA, the CDR3 is TGCGCCAGCAGCCAGGGGGTCACTGAAGCTTTCTTT.

The V gene is TRBV19, the J gene TRBJ1-2; no clear D gene. V dropped 3 bases and J dropped 8 bases, with 16 bases sitting between them. There are 14 residues in the CDR3. Per germline, CDR1 LNHDA and CDR2 SQIVND (reference sequence). CDR3 sequence: CASSIMASNFGYTF. CDR3 bases: TGTGCCAGTAGTATTATGGCCAGTAACTTCGGCTACACCTTC. The full variable domain, with the rest looked up from reference TRBV19 and TRBJ1-2, is DGGITQSPKYLFRKEGQNVTLSCEQNLNHDAMYWYRQDPGQGLRLIYYSQIVNDFQKGDIAEGYSVSREKKESFPLTVTSAQKNPTAFYLCASSIMASNFGYTFGSGTRLTVV.

The rearrangement joins TRBV4-1 to TRBJ1-1; the D gene is possibly TRBD1 (6 bases). Germline V gene sequence: CDR1 MGHRA, CDR2 YSYEKL. The CDR3 has 16 amino acids. V gave up 0 bases and J gave up 0 bases, with 11 bases separating them. The CDR3 spells CASSQEAGQMNTEAFF. DNA for the CDR3: TGCGCCAGCAGCCAAGAGGCCGGACAGATGAACACTGAAGCTTTCTTT.

The chain is built from TRBV15 and TRBJ2-1; 9 bases match TRBD2. Germline-derived CDR1 and CDR2 are LNHNV and YYDKDF (reference sequence). After removal of 1 base from V and 10 bases from J, the junction contained 8 bases not matched to a gene. This CDR3 has 15 amino acids. In DNA form, the CDR3 reads TGTGCCACCAGCAGAGTCGCGGGAGGGGCAGACGAGCAGTTCTTC. Translating it yields CATSRVAGGADEQFF.